These 27 T cell receptor beta chains were sequenced from one sample in a study of blood T cell repertoires in COVID-19. TCRdb's copy holds only in-frame clones and misses some; the assay was immunoSEQ multiplex PCR. The table includes 65,000 to 70,000 clones, around 82% detected once. Sequencing was performed on peripheral blood. These receptors all stem from an elderly man with active COVID-19.

V and J are TRBV28 and TRBJ1-5, with TRBD1 matching over 7 bases. The CDR3 is 14 residues long. V shed 6 bases, J shed 4 bases, and the junction held 6 bases outside the gene matches. The germline CDR1 and CDR2 sequences are MDHEN and SYDVKM. Written as DNA, the CDR3 is TGTGCCAGCAGCCGACAGGGTGGGAATCAGCCCCAGCATTTT. It encodes CASSRQGGNQPQHF.

The chain combines TRBV28 with TRBJ2-7; perhaps TRBD1 as D (6 bases). Germline V gene data show CDR1 as MDHEN and CDR2 as SYDVKM. There are 13 residues in the CDR3. V lost 8 bases and J 3 bases, leaving 14 bases between the germline ends. The CDR3 DNA is TGTGCCAGCGCTGATACAGGGAACTACGAGCAGTACTTC. This sequence encodes CASADTGNYEQYF.

This clone has a single count. The chain couples TRBV24-1 to TRBJ2-7, with 8 bases lining up with TRBD2. Germline V gene data show CDR1 as KGHDR and CDR2 as SFDVKD. This CDR3 is 15 amino acids long. The trim removed 6 bases at V and 2 bases at J, leaving 8 bases unmatched. The CDR3 sequence is CATSSTTAGAYEQYF. The DNA for the CDR3 is TGTGCCACCAGTTCCACCACAGCGGGAGCCTACGAGCAGTACTTC.

The J gene is TRBJ1-2, the V gene TRBV7-9; TRBD1 aligns across 7 bases. Trimming took 5 bases from V and 7 from J; bases not matched to a gene: 13. Germline V gives CDR1 SEHNR, CDR2 FQNEAQ (reference sequence). The CDR3 loop spans 15 amino acids. The CDR3 DNA reads as TGTGCCAGCAGCCCTGGGACAGCCCAACCTTCTGGCTACACCTTC. Its translation: CASSPGTAQPSGYTF. Full variable domain (missing parts from reference TRBV7-9 and TRBJ1-2): DTGVSQNPRHKITKRGQNVTFRCDPISEHNRLYWYRQTLGQGPEFLTYFQNEAQLEKSRLLSDRFSAERPKGSFSTLEIQRTEQGDSAMYLCASSPGTAQPSGYTFGSGTRLTVV.

The chain employs TRBV2 and TRBJ2-3; tentative D call: TRBD2 (5 bases). CDR1 is SNHLY and CDR2 is FYNNEI in the germline V gene. V was trimmed by 8 bases and J by 1 base, leaving 10 bases between them. This CDR3 is 13 amino acids long. The CDR3, as DNA: TGTGCCAGCGGTAGCGACCGCACAGATACGCAGTATTTT. Its translation: CASGSDRTDTQYF.

V and J are TRBV28 and TRBJ2-3; TRBD2 matches 15 bases. Germline V CDR1 and CDR2: MDHEN, SYDVKM. Trimming took 5 bases from V and 5 from J; bases not matched to a gene: 5. The CDR3 has 16 residues. In DNA form, the CDR3 reads TGTGCCAGCAGTGCCGGGACTAGCGGGAGGTTAGATACGCAGTATTTT. It translates to CASSAGTSGRLDTQYF.

This sequence joins TRBV7-3 and TRBJ1-1, with 10 positions matching TRBD1. The CDR3 sequence is 16 residues long. The germline V gene encodes CDR1 SGHTA and CDR2 FQGTGA. The V gene end was trimmed by 0 bases and the J gene end by 3 bases; junction bases not matched to a gene: 4. In DNA, the CDR3 is TGTGCCAGCAGCTTAACCGCAGACAGGGGGCACACTGAAGCTTTCTTT. Protein sequence: CASSLTADRGHTEAFF.

J is TRBJ2-7 and V is TRBV4-1; D not resolved. This CDR3 is 15 amino acids long. V lost 1 base, J lost 0 bases, and 10 bases lay in between. Germline V gene data show CDR1 as MGHRA and CDR2 as YSYEKL. CDR3 amino acids: CASSQAHTNSYEQYF. CDR3 DNA: TGCGCCAGCAGCCAAGCGCACACGAACTCCTACGAGCAGTACTTC.

The chain is built from TRBV27 and TRBJ2-7, with TRBD1 as a possible D gene (5 bases). The V end lost 3 bases, the J end lost 4 bases, and 13 bases lay between the germline ends. Germline loops: CDR1 MNHEY, CDR2 SMNVEV (reference sequence). The CDR3 contains 14 residues. Written as DNA, the CDR3 is TGTGCCAGCAGTTTCCGTAGGGGTCCATACGAGCAGTACTTC. It encodes CASSFRRGPYEQYF.

V usage is TRBV7-2 and J usage is TRBJ2-3; 14 nucleotides align to TRBD2. Germline V gene sequence: CDR1 SGHTA, CDR2 FQGNSA. The CDR3 totals 19 residues. V was pared by 4 bases and J by 5 bases, with 14 bases of the junction left unmatched. The DNA of the CDR3 is TGTGCCAGCAGCTCCCCCGGTGGGACTAGCGGGAGAGGTAAAGATACGCAGTATTTT. Translation: CASSSPGGTSGRGKDTQYF. The complete variable domain, with remaining parts taken from reference TRBV7-2 and TRBJ2-3, reads GAGVSQSPSNKVTEKGKDVELRCDPISGHTALYWYRQSLGQGLEFLIYFQGNSAPDKSGLPSDRFSAERTGGSVSTLTIQRTQQEDSAVYLCASSSPGGTSGRGKDTQYFGPGTRLTVL.

The gene calls are TRBV4-2 and TRBJ2-2, with 10 nucleotides matching TRBD1. CDR3 length equals 17 residues. The V gene end was trimmed by 3 bases and the J gene end by 3 bases; junction bases not matched to a gene: 7. The germline gives CDR1 LGHNA, CDR2 YNFKEQ. The CDR3 spells CASSQPPDRGDTGELFF. DNA for the CDR3: TGTGCCAGCAGCCAGCCCCCGGACAGGGGGGACACCGGGGAGCTGTTTTTT.

V usage is TRBV10-3 and J usage is TRBJ2-7; maybe TRBD2 (5 bases). CDR1 is ENHRY and CDR2 is SYGVKD in the germline V gene. The CDR3 covers 14 residues. V shed 5 bases and J shed 4 bases, with 15 bases lying between them. The CDR3 here is CAISNPRGRYEQYF. Here the CDR3 DNA reads TGTGCCATCAGTAACCCTCGGGGTCGTTACGAGCAGTACTTC.

V is TRBV7-3 and J is TRBJ2-1; TRBD1 matches at 7 bases. Trimming at V came to 5 bases and at J to 7 bases, leaving 8 bases not matched to a gene. The CDR3 has 14 residues. Germline CDR1 is SGHTA and CDR2 is FQGTGA. The CDR3 nucleotides read TGTGCCAGCAGCAAAAGGGGGCAGATGAATGAGCAGTTCTTC. Translated: CASSKRGQMNEQFF.

This rearrangement joins TRBV6-5 to TRBJ2-7; TRBD1 might be the D (5 bases). V lost 0 bases and J 6 bases, leaving 12 bases between the germline ends. Germline assignment: CDR1 MNHEY and CDR2 SVGAGI. The CDR3 has 14 residues. The CDR3 DNA is TGTGCCAGCAGTTACTCGACGCAGGGCGGCGAGCAGTACTTC. It codes for CASSYSTQGGEQYF.

On this clone: A far larger clone is one nucleotide away, so this likely arose from a read error. The gene calls are TRBV7-2 and TRBJ2-1; D not resolved. V lost 1 base to trimming and J lost 6 bases, with 4 bases between them. The germline V gene has CDR1 SGHTA and CDR2 FQGNSA. The CDR3 loop spans 12 amino acids. This CDR3 is CASSLGSNEQFF. DNA of the CDR3: TGTGCCAGCAGCTTAGGTAGCAATGAGCAGTTCTTC.

The genes are TRBV11-3 and TRBJ2-1, with 7 bases aligning to TRBD2. The V and J ends lost 5 bases and 6 bases, in that order; junction bases with no gene match: 13. This CDR3 has 16 amino acids. The germline V gene has CDR1 SGHNT and CDR2 YENEEA. For the CDR3, the DNA is TGTGCCAGCAGCAACACGGTAGGGGAGGGCCTCAATGAGCAGTTCTTC. This gives the protein CASSNTVGEGLNEQFF.

V gene TRBV3-1 (or the pseudogene TRBV3-2) combines with J gene TRBJ2-1, with 9 bases identical to TRBD1. CDR1 is LGHDT, CDR2 YNNKEL, per germline (reference sequence). This CDR3 comprises 16 residues. V dropped 4 bases and J dropped 8; count of bases not matched to a gene: 12. CDR3 region: CASSPYSRTGVYEQFF. In nucleotides, the CDR3 is TGTGCCAGCAGCCCTTACTCAAGGACAGGGGTCTATGAGCAGTTCTTC.

The CDR3 bases are TGTGCCAGTAGTATAGATCACCGGGGTCAGATCCCCCTCCACTTT. It yields the protein CASSIDHRGQIPLHF. The genes are TRBV19 and TRBJ1-6; D gene unclear. The germline V gene has CDR1 LNHDA and CDR2 SQIVND (reference sequence). There are 15 residues in the CDR3. Trimming shortened V by 0 bases and J by 13 bases, and 16 bases separated the two germline ends.

The rearrangement links TRBV6-5 to TRBJ1-1; no clear D gene. Germline CDR1 and CDR2: MNHEY and SVGAGI. The V end lost 2 bases, the J end lost 6 bases, and 10 bases lay between the germline ends. The CDR3 has 13 residues. CDR3 bases: TGTGCCAGCAGTTACGACCGGGGAGCTGAAGCTTTCTTT. Translation: CASSYDRGAEAFF.

The chain employs TRBV9 and TRBJ2-5, with D possibly TRBD1 on 5 matching bases. CDR1 and CDR2 (germline): SGDLS, YYNGEE. The V gene lost 0 bases and the J gene lost 4 bases, with 10 bases spanning the gap. The CDR3 length is 14 residues. In nucleotides, the CDR3 is TGTGCCAGCAGCGTAGCTCAAGGGGTAGAGACCCAGTACTTC. It is translated as CASSVAQGVETQYF.

The chain recombines TRBV29-1 with TRBJ2-7; 11 nucleotides match TRBD2. V was clipped by 4 bases and J by 2 bases; unmatched bases: 13. The CDR3 runs to 17 residues. Germline-derived CDR1 and CDR2 are SQVTM and ANQGSEA. CDR3: CSVVWGLSTSGTYEQYF. The CDR3 DNA sequence: TGCAGCGTTGTTTGGGGGCTCTCGACTAGCGGGACCTACGAGCAGTACTTC.

This clone was detected only once. This chain uses TRBV5-4 with TRBJ2-3; possibly TRBD2 for D (6 bases). Germline V gene sequence: CDR1 SGHNT, CDR2 YYREEE (reference sequence). V dropped 4 bases and J dropped 1 base, with 13 bases sitting between them. The CDR3 totals 15 residues. The CDR3 coding sequence is TGTGCCAGCAGCCCCGGGGTAGCGGGCACAGATACGCAGTATTTT. It encodes CASSPGVAGTDTQYF.

V and J are TRBV5-6 and TRBJ2-1; tentative D call: TRBD2 (6 bases). The length of the CDR3 is 12 residues. V lost 2 bases and J lost 9, with 9 bases in between. The germline V gene encodes CDR1 SGHDT and CDR2 YYEEEE. The CDR3 loop is CASSFGGREQFF. The CDR3 region has the DNA TGTGCCAGCAGCTTTGGAGGGCGTGAGCAGTTCTTC.

CDR3: CASSPNYSNQPQHF. DNA for the CDR3: TGTGCCAGCAGTCCAAACTATAGCAATCAGCCCCAGCATTTT. The chain has TRBV28 and TRBJ1-5; unclear D gene. CDR1 MDHEN and CDR2 SYDVKM come from the germline V gene. The CDR3 loop spans 14 amino acids. V was cut by 5 bases and J by 0 bases, with 8 bases left in between.

The genes are TRBV6-2 or TRBV6-3 and TRBJ2-1; TRBD2 might be the D (6 bases). Germline lookup yields CDR1 MNHEY and CDR2 SVGEGT. The CDR3 extends over 16 amino acids. V dropped 6 bases and J dropped 3 bases, with 18 bases sitting between them. The CDR3 nucleotides are TGTGCCAGCAGCCCCGGAGCGGGCATAATCTACAATGAGCAGTTCTTC. Translated: CASSPGAGIIYNEQFF.

This chain joins TRBV10-3 and TRBJ2-1; TRBD1 aligns across 8 bases. With V trimmed by 4 bases and J by 8 bases, 10 bases remained unmatched. Germline V gene sequence: CDR1 ENHRY, CDR2 SYGVKD. The CDR3 totals 15 residues. Here the CDR3 reads CAISGGQGANYEQFF. The CDR3, as DNA: TGTGCCATCAGTGGTGGGCAGGGGGCGAATTATGAGCAGTTCTTC.

This clone was observed once. V gene TRBV11-2 combines with J gene TRBJ1-1, with 7 bases lining up with TRBD1. This CDR3 region has 13 residues. The V gene's germline CDR1 is SGHAT and CDR2 FQNNGV. J was trimmed by 7 bases and V by 4 bases; bases with no gene match: 6. The CDR3 DNA sequence: TGTGCCAGCAGCTCGAGACAGGGCCTTGAAGCTTTCTTT. Its protein product is CASSSRQGLEAFF.